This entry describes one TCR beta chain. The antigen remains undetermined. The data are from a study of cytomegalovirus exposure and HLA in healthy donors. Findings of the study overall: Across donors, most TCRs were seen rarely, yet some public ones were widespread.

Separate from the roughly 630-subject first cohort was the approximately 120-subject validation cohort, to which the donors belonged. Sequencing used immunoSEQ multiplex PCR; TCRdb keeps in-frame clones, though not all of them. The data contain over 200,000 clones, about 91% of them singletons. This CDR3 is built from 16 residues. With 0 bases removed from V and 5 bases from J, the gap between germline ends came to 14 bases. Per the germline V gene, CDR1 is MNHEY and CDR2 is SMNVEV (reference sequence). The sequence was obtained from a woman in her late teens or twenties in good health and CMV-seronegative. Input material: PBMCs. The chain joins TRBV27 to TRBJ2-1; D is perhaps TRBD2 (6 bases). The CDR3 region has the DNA TGTGCCAGCAGTTTATCTCGGGACTCCCGAGACAATGAGCAGTTCTTC. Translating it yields CASSLSRDSRDNEQFF.